This T cell receptor (beta chain) was recovered during a study of shared clonotypes between healthy human individuals. From germline, CDR1 is KGHSH and CDR2 LQKENI. This CDR3 spans 14 amino acids. Trimming pared 2 bases from V and 4 bases from J, leaving 9 bases between. Replicate PCRs for sorted subsets used 200 ng DNA; this equaled around 29,000 T cell genomes. As originally analysed: ImmunoSEQ sequences covered only the junction and lacked quality scores; filtering therefore differed. Sequencing was performed with immunoSEQ multiplex PCR; in TCRdb, only in-frame clones are kept and a portion is missing. Clone size and V and J calls were adopted from that table, with D and trimming inferred from the DNA. The sample includes 2.3 million or so clones, 85% to 95% seen only once; the top ten take 0.3% to 0.4%. Within Nashville, Tennessee resided all donors, each a Caucasian adult. This clone was found once.

The origin of this receptor is a young man in good health. Some clones in this sample may be carry-over from other donors' samples. Sequencing was performed on naive CD4+ T cells from PBMCs. The subset: CD45RA+ positively selected. V is TRBV18 and J is TRBJ1-3, with a tentative D call TRBD1 (5 bases). In nucleotides, the CDR3 is TGTGCCAGCTCACCAGCCCAGGGAGGAAACACCATATATTTT. Translating gives CASSPAQGGNTIYF.